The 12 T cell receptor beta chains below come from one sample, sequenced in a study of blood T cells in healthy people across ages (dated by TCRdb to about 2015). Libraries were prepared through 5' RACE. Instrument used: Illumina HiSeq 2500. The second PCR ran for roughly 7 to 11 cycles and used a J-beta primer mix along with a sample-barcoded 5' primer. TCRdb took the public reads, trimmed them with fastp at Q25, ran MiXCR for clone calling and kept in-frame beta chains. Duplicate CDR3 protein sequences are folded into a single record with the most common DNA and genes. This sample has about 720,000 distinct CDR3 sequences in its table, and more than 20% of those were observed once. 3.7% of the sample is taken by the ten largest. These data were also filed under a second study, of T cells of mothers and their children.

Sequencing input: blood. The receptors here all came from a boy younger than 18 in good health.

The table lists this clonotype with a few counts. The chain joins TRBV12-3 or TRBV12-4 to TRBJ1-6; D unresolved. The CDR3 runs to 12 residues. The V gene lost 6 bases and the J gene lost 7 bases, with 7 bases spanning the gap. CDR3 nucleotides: TGTGCCAGCAGCCAGCAGAATTCACCCCTCCACTTT. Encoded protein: CASSQQNSPLHF.

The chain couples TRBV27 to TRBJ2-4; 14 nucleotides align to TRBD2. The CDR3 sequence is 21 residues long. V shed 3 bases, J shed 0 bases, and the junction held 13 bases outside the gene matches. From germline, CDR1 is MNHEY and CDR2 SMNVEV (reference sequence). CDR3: CASSFALPGTSGRLAKNIQYF. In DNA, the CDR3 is TGTGCCAGCAGTTTTGCCCTCCCCGGGACTAGCGGGAGACTAGCCAAAAACATTCAGTACTTC.

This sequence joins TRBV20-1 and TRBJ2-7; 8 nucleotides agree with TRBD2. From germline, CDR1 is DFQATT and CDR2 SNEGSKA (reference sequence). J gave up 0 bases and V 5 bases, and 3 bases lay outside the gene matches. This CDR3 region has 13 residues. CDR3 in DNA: TGCAGTGCTCCCACTAGCGGCTCCTACGAGCAGTACTTC. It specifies CSAPTSGSYEQYF.

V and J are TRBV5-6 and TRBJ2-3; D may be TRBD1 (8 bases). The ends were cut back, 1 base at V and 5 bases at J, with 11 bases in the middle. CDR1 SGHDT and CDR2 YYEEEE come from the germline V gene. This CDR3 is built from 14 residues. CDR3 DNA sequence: TGTGCCAGCAGCTTGACAGGGGGGGAAGATACGCAGTATTTT. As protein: CASSLTGGEDTQYF.

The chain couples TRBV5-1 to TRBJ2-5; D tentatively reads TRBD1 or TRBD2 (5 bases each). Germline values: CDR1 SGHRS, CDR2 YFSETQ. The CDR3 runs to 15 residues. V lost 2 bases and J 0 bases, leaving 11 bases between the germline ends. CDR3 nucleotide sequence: TGCGCCAGCAGCTTTTCGGGACCGTACCAAGAGACCCAGTACTTC. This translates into CASSFSGPYQETQYF.

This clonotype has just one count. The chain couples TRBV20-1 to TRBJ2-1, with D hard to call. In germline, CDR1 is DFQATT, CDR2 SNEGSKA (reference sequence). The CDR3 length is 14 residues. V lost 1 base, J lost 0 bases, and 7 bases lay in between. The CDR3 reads CSARGGTSYNEQFF. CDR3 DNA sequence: TGCAGTGCTAGAGGCGGAACCTCCTACAATGAGCAGTTCTTC.

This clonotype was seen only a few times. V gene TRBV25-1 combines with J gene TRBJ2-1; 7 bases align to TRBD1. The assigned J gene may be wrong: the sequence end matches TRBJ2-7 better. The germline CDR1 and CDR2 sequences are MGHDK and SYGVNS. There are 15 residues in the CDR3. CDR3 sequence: CASSEYTTGSYEQYF. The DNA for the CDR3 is TGTGCCAGCAGTGAATACACGACAGGGAGTTACGAGCAGTACTTC.

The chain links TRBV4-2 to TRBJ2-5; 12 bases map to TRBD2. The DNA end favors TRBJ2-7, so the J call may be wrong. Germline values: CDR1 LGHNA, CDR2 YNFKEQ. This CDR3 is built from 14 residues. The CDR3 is CASSRLAGGGEQYF. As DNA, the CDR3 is TGTGCCAGCAGCCGCCTAGCGGGAGGGGGCGAGCAGTACTTC.

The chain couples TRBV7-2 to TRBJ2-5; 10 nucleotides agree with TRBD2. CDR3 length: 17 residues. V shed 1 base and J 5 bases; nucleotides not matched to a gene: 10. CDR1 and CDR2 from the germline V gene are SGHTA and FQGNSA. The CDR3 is CASSLVGSGGRLETQYF. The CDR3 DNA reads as TGTGCCAGCAGCTTAGTTGGTAGCGGGGGGCGGCTGGAGACCCAGTACTTC.

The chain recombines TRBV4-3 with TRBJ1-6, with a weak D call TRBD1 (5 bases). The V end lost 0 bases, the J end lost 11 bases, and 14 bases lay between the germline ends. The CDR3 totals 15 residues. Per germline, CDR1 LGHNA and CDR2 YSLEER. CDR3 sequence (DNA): TGCGCCAGCAGCCAAGATCCGGCCAGGGCAGCACCCCTCCACTTT. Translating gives CASSQDPARAAPLHF.

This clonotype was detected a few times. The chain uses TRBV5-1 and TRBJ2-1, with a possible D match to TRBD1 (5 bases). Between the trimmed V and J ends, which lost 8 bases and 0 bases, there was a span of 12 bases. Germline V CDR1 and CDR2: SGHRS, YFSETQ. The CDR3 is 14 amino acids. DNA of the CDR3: TGCGCCAGGGTGGGGCTGTGCTCCTACAATGAGCAGTTCTTC. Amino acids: CARVGLCSYNEQFF.

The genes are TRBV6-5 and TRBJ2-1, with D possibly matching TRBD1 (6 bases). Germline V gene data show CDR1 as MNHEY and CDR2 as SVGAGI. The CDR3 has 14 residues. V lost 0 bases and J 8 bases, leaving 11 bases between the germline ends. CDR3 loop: CASSYSNRVDEQFF. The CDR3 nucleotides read TGTGCCAGCAGTTACTCGAACAGGGTTGATGAGCAGTTCTTC.